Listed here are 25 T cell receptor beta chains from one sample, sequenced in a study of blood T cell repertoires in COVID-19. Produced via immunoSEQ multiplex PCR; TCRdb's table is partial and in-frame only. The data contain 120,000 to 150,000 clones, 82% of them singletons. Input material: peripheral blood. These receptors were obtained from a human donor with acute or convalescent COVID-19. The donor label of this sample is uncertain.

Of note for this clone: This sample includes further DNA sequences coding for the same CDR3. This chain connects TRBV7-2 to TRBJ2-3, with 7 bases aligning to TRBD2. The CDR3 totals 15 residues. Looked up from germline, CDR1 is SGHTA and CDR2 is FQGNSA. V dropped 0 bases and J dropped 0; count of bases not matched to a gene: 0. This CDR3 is CASSLAAGSTDTQYF. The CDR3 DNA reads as TGTGCCAGCAGCTTAGCAGCGGGGAGCACAGATACGCAGTATTTT.

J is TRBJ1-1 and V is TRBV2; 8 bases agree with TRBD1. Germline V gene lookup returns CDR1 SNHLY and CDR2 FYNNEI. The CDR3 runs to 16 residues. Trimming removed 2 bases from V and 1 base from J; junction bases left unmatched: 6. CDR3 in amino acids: CASSEQGAAKNTEAFF. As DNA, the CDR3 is TGTGCCAGCAGTGAACAGGGGGCGGCAAAGAACACTGAAGCTTTCTTT.

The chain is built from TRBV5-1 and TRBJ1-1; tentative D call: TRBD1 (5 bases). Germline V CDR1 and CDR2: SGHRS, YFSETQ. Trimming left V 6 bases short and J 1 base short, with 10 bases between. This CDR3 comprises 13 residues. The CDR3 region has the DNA TGCGCCAGCACCGTCGACAGGAACACTGAAGCTTTCTTT. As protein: CASTVDRNTEAFF.

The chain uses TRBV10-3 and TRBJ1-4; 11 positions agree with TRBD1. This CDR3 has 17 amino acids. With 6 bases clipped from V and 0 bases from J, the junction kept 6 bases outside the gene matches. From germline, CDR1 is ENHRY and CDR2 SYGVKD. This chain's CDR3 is CAISDPGQGATNEKLFF. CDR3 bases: TGTGCCATCAGCGATCCGGGACAGGGGGCAACTAATGAAAAACTGTTTTTT.

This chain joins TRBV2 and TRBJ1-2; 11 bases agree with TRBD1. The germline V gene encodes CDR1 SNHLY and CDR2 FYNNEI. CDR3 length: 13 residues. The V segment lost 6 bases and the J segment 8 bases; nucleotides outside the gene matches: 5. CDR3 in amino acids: CASRRTGGEGYTF. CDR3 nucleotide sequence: TGTGCCAGCAGGCGGACAGGGGGCGAAGGCTACACCTTC.

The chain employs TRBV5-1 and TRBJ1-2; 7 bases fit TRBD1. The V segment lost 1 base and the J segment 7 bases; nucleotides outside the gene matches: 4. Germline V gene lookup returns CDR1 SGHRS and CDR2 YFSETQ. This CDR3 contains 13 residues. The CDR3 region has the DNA TGCGCCAGCAGCTTGACAGGGGAATCTGGCTACACCTTC. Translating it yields CASSLTGESGYTF.

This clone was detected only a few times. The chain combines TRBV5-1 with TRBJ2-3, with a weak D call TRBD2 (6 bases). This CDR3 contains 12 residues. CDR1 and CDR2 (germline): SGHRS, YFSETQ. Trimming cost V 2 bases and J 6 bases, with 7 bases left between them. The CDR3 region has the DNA TGCGCCAGCAGCTTCGGGGGTGATACGCAGTATTTT. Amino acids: CASSFGGDTQYF.

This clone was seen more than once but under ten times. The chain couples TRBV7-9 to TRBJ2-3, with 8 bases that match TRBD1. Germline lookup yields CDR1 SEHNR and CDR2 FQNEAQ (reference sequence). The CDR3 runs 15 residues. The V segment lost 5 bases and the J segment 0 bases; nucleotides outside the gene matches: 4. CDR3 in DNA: TGTGCCAGCAGCCTTGACAGGGGTAGCACAGATACGCAGTATTTT. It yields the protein CASSLDRGSTDTQYF.

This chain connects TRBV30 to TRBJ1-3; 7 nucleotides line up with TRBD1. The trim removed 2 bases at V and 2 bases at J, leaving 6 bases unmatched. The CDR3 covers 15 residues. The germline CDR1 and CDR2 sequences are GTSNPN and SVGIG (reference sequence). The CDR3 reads CAWSPTGRTGNTIYF. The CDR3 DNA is TGTGCCTGGAGTCCGACAGGGCGAACTGGAAACACCATATATTTT.

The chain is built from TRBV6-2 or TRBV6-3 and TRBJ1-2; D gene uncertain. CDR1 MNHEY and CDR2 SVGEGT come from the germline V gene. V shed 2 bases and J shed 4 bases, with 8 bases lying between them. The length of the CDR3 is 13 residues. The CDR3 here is CASSYVAGYGYTF. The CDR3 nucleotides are TGTGCCAGCAGTTACGTGGCAGGCTATGGCTACACCTTC.

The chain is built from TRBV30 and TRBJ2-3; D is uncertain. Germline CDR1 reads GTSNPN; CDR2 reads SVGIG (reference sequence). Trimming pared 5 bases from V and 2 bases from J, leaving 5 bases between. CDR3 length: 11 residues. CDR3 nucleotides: TGTGCCTGGTACTACACAGATACGCAGTATTTT. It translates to CAWYYTDTQYF.

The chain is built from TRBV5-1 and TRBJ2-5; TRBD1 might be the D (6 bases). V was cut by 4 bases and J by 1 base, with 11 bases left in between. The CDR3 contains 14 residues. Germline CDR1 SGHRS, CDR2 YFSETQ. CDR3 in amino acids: CASSPWDIQETQYF. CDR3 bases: TGCGCCAGCAGCCCATGGGACATCCAAGAGACCCAGTACTTC.

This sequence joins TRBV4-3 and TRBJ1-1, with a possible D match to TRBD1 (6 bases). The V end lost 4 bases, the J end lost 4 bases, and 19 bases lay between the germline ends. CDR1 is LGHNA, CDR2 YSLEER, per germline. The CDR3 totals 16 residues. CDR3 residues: CASSRSGAGGATEAFF. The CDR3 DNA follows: TGCGCCAGCAGCCGATCTGGGGCGGGGGGCGCCACTGAAGCTTTCTTT.

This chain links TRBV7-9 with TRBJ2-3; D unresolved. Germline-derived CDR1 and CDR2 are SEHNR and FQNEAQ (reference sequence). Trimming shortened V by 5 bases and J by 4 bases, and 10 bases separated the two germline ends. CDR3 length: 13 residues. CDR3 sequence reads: CASSPYRADTQYF. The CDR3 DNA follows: TGTGCCAGCAGCCCGTACCGGGCAGATACGCAGTATTTT.

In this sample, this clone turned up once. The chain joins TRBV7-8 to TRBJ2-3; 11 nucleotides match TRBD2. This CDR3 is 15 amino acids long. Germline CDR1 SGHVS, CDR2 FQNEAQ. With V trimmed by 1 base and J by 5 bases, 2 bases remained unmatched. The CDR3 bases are TGTGCCAGCAGCTTAGGGACTAGCGGGCAAGATACGCAGTATTTT. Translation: CASSLGTSGQDTQYF.

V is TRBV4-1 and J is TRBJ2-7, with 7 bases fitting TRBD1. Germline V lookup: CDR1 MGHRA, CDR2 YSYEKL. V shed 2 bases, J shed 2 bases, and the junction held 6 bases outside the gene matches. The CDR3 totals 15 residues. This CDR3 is CASSQPGQGAYEQYF. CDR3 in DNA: TGCGCCAGCAGCCAACCCGGGCAGGGGGCCTACGAGCAGTACTTC.

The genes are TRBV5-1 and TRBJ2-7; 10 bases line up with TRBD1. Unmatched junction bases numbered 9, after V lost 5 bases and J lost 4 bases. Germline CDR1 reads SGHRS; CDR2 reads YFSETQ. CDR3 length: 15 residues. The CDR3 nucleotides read TGCGCCAGCAGGCCTGGAAGGGGACAGGGGTACGAGCAGTACTTC. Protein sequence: CASRPGRGQGYEQYF.

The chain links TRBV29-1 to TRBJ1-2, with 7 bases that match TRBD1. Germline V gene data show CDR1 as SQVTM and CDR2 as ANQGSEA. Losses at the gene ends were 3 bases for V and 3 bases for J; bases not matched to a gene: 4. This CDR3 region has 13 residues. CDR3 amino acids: CSVDGRGDYGYTF. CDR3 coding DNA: TGCAGCGTTGATGGCAGGGGGGACTATGGCTACACCTTC.

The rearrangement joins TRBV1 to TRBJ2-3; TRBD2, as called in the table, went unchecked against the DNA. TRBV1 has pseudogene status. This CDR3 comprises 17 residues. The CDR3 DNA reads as TGCACCAGCAGCCAAGATCCGAGCGGGGGCTGCACAGATACGCAGTATTTT. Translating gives CTSSQDPSGGCTDTQYF.

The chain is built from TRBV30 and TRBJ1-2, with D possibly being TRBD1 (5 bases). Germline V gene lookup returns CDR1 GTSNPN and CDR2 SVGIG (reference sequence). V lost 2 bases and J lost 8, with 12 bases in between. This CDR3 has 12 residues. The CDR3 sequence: CAWSPDSYGYTF. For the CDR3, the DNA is TGTGCCTGGAGTCCCGACAGCTACGGCTACACCTTC. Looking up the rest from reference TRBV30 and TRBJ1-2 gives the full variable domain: SQTIHQWPATLVQPVGSPLSLECTVEGTSNPNLYWYRQAAGRGLQLLFYSVGIGQISSEVPQNLSASRPQDRQFILSSKKLLLSDSGFYLCAWSPDSYGYTFGSGTRLTVV.

For the CDR3, the DNA is TGCGCCAGCAGCCAAGGGGTGCTTGGGGACAGCAATAGCTATGGCTACACCTTC. It translates to CASSQGVLGDSNSYGYTF. The J gene is TRBJ1-2, the V gene TRBV4-1; 7 bases agree with TRBD1. There are 18 residues in the CDR3. Germline V gene sequence: CDR1 MGHRA, CDR2 YSYEKL. Germline trimming cut 1 base from V and 4 bases from J; bases unmatched to any gene: 15.

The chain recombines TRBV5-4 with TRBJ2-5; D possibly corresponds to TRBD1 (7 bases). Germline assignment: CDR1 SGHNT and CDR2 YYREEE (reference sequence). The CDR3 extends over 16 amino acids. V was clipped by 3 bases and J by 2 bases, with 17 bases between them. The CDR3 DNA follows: TGTGCCAGCAGCTCCGCCATGGCAGGGGGGCAAGAGACCCAGTACTTC. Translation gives CASSSAMAGGQETQYF.

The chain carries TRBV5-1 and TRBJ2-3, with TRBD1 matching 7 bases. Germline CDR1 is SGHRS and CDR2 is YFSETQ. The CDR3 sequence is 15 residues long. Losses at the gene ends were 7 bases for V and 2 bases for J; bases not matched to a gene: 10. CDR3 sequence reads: CASATPGQNTDTQYF. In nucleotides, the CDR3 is TGCGCCAGCGCTACTCCGGGACAGAACACAGATACGCAGTATTTT.

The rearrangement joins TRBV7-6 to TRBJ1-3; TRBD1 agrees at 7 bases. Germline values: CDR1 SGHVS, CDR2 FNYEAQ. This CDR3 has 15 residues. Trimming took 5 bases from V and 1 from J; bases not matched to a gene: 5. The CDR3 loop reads CASSLTGVSGNTIYF. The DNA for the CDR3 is TGTGCCAGCAGCCTAACAGGGGTGTCTGGAAACACCATATATTTT.

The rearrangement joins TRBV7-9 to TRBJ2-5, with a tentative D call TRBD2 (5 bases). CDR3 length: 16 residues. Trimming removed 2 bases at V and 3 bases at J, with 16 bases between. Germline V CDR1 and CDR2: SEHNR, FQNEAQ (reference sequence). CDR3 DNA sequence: TGTGCCAGCAGCTTAATTGACGAGGGAGTGAAAGAGACCCAGTACTTC. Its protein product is CASSLIDEGVKETQYF.